The sequence of this TCR beta chain was determined in a study of blood T cell repertoires in COVID-19. Study-wide background: From the United States, Italy and Spain came samples of acute and convalescent COVID-19. The analysed material was cDNA or gDNA that came from T cells, B-cell-depleted T cells, or PBMCs.

The authors' processing: Using reference gene primer amplification, nucleated cell counts were estimated. Generated by immunoSEQ multiplex PCR, the TCRdb table keeps only in-frame clones and is missing some. The DNA gave D and trimming, while V, J and clone size come from that table. The sample carries 150,000 or so clones, about 86% recorded once. Germline values: CDR1 SGHRS, CDR2 YFSETQ. The CDR3 is 15 residues long. V trimming: 4 bases; J trimming: 1 base; junction bases outside the gene matches: 4. This TCR was recovered from a woman of 80 years or more with acute or convalescent COVID-19. Sequenced input: peripheral blood. V gene TRBV5-1 combines with J gene TRBJ2-7, with TRBD2 matching over 11 bases. CDR3 region: CASSLTSGGSYEQYF. The CDR3 nucleotides read TGCGCCAGCAGCCTCACTAGCGGGGGTTCCTACGAGCAGTACTTC.